Below are 6 T cell receptor beta chains sequenced from a single sample in a study of blood T cell repertoires in COVID-19. Profiled with immunoSEQ multiplex PCR; TCRdb holds only in-frame clones, not every one. In the table there are 150,000 or so clones, about 88% of which are singletons. Sample: PBMCs or T cells enriched from blood (not recorded which). These receptors originate from a woman in her forties or fifties who had recovered from COVID-19.

The rearrangement uses TRBV6-6 and TRBJ1-6; tentatively, D is TRBD1 (5 bases). The germline V gene has CDR1 MNHNY and CDR2 SVGAGI (reference sequence). Trimming pared 0 bases from V and 10 bases from J, leaving 16 bases between. This CDR3 has 16 residues. The CDR3 region is CASSYSRQSNLSPLHF. The DNA for the CDR3 is TGTGCCAGCAGTTACTCGAGACAGAGTAATTTGTCACCCCTCCACTTT.

V is TRBV30 and J is TRBJ1-1, with 10 positions matching TRBD1. The V and J ends lost 1 base and 1 base, in that order; junction bases with no gene match: 9. In germline, CDR1 is GTSNPN, CDR2 SVGIG (reference sequence). CDR3 length equals 17 residues. CDR3 loop: CAWSGVRDRGKNTEAFF. As DNA, the CDR3 is TGTGCCTGGAGTGGGGTCCGGGACAGGGGTAAGAACACTGAAGCTTTCTTT.

CDR3 sequence reads: CASSQDNVLAGSTDTQYF. DNA of the CDR3: TGTGCCAGCAGCCAAGATAACGTGCTAGCGGGAAGCACAGATACGCAGTATTTT. V and J are TRBV3-1 (or the pseudogene TRBV3-2) and TRBJ2-3; the match to TRBD2 covers 9 bases. Germline V gene lookup returns CDR1 LGHDT and CDR2 YNNKEL (reference sequence). The CDR3 sequence is 18 residues long. The V gene end was trimmed by 0 bases and the J gene end by 0 bases; junction bases not matched to a gene: 7.

This clone was counted once. This chain uses TRBV2 with TRBJ2-1, with 14 nucleotides matching TRBD2. Germline assignment: CDR1 SNHLY and CDR2 FYNNEI. CDR3 length: 16 amino acids. V lost 10 bases to trimming and J lost 12 bases; unmatched junction nucleotides: 17. The CDR3 is CATAVTRGLAGVRQFF. The CDR3 region has the DNA TGTGCCACCGCAGTGACGAGGGGACTAGCGGGAGTCAGGCAGTTCTTC.

The chain carries TRBV5-6 and TRBJ1-3; D is uncertain. This CDR3 is 16 amino acids long. The V and J ends lost 2 bases and 0 bases respectively, with 12 bases between them. Per the germline V gene, CDR1 is SGHDT and CDR2 is YYEEEE. DNA of the CDR3: TGTGCCAGCAGCTTCCAGTTCGGGATCTCTGGAAACACCATATATTTT. It codes for CASSFQFGISGNTIYF.

The chain links TRBV7-9 to TRBJ2-1, with TRBD1 matching over 11 bases. V lost 5 bases, J lost 8 bases, and 8 bases stayed unmatched. Per germline, CDR1 SEHNR and CDR2 FQNEAQ (reference sequence). The CDR3 consists of 15 residues. CDR3 region: CASSAQRDRGYEQFF. The CDR3 DNA reads TGTGCCAGCAGCGCCCAGCGGGACAGGGGGTATGAGCAGTTCTTC. The full variable domain, its missing parts supplied by reference TRBV7-9 and TRBJ2-1, is DTGVSQNPRHKITKRGQNVTFRCDPISEHNRLYWYRQTLGQGPEFLTYFQNEAQLEKSRLLSDRFSAERPKGSFSTLEIQRTEQGDSAMYLCASSAQRDRGYEQFFGPGTRLTVL.